This T cell receptor beta chain is drawn from a study of T cells in Graves' hyperthyroidism and ophthalmopathy. Study results and limitations: A median around six months before onset, the model predicted ophthalmopathy. Stable hyperthyroidism was told apart from ophthalmopathy by a model built on 13 V-J features. Appearing also in blood were most of the thyroid clonotypes expanded above 0.001.

V was pared by 7 bases and J by 11 bases, with 15 bases of the junction left unmatched. CDR3 size: 14 residues. CDR1 and CDR2 (germline): ENHRY, SYGVKD. TCR beta CDR3 regions were amplified from RNA. A first-round RT-PCR of the TCR CDR3 used the HTBI primer set. Via MiXCR, TCRdb re-called the multiplex PCR reads, giving one row per CDR3 protein. The table lists about 500,000 distinct CDR3 sequences, 40% to 55% of them singletons. There are many counts of this clonotype. Its antigen is unidentified. Clinical symptoms, serum thyroxine, TRAb, thyroid ultrasound and orbital computed tomography informed diagnoses.

The sequence derives from an adult woman with Graves' disease, either hyperthyroidism or ophthalmopathy (not recorded which). Material: peripheral blood or thyroid tissue (not recorded which). The gene calls are TRBV10-3 and TRBJ1-1; 8 bases are shared with TRBD1. The CDR3 nucleotides read TGTGCCATCACCCCCGAATTCGGGACAGGAGGGGCTTTCTTT. Encoded protein: CAITPEFGTGGAFF.